These 30 T cell receptor beta chains originate from one sample sequenced in a study of blood T cell repertoires in COVID-19. TCRdb keeps only in-frame clones here, not all; method: immunoSEQ multiplex PCR. The sample shows approximately 300,000 clones, roughly 86% of them seen only once. The sample taken for sequencing was PBMCs or T cells enriched from blood (not recorded which). The receptors stem from a woman in her thirties who had recovered from COVID-19.

The rearrangement links TRBV4-1 to TRBJ2-1; D is possibly TRBD2 (5 bases). The CDR3 extends over 16 amino acids. V was shortened by 3 bases and J by 0 bases, with 12 bases between the two germline ends. Germline values: CDR1 MGHRA, CDR2 YSYEKL. The CDR3 region has the DNA TGCGCCAGCAGCCACCCGGGGAAATCCTCCTACAATGAGCAGTTCTTC. It specifies CASSHPGKSSYNEQFF.

This clone was counted a single time. The chain recombines TRBV21-1 with TRBJ2-7; TRBD2 is taken as the D call from the table, unchecked against the DNA. TRBV21-1 is a pseudogene segment. This CDR3 has 10 amino acids. The chain's CDR3 is CASSKEESYF. The CDR3, as DNA: TGTGCCAGCAGCAAAGAAGAGTCGTACTTC.

Only a few counts were recorded for this clone. The chain employs TRBV6-5 and TRBJ1-2, with a tentative D call TRBD1 (5 bases). The V gene's germline CDR1 is MNHEY and CDR2 SVGAGI. Between the trimmed V and J ends, which lost 3 bases and 7 bases, there was a span of 15 bases. The CDR3 loop spans 14 amino acids. This CDR3 is CASSYRGTAAGYTF. CDR3 nucleotides: TGTGCCAGCAGTTATCGGGGGACCGCCGCTGGCTACACCTTC.

The V call is TRBV7-8, the J call TRBJ2-3; 11 bases are shared with TRBD2. The junction had 3 bases not matched to a gene; V was cut back by 1 base and J by 6 bases. Germline assignment: CDR1 SGHVS and CDR2 FQNEAQ. The CDR3 spans 15 residues. The chain's CDR3 is CASSLELAGVDTQYF. CDR3 DNA: TGTGCCAGCAGCTTAGAACTAGCGGGGGTGGATACGCAGTATTTT.

J is TRBJ2-2 and V is TRBV4-2; D is undetermined. This CDR3 spans 16 amino acids. V lost 0 bases to trimming and J lost 2 bases, with 10 bases between them. Germline V CDR1 and CDR2: LGHNA, YNFKEQ. Here the CDR3 reads CASSQDAGRNTGELFF. CDR3 coding DNA: TGTGCCAGCAGCCAAGACGCCGGTCGCAACACCGGGGAGCTGTTTTTT.

J is TRBJ2-5 and V is TRBV12-5; 8 positions match TRBD1. This CDR3 has 16 amino acids. Losses at the gene ends were 5 bases for V and 2 bases for J; bases not matched to a gene: 10. Germline CDR1 and CDR2: LGHNT and FRNRAP. The CDR3, as DNA: TGTGCTAGTGGTCCACCCGGACAGGGCAGGCAAGAGACCCAGTACTTC. The encoded protein is CASGPPGQGRQETQYF.

The V and J genes are TRBV27 and TRBJ2-6; a weak D match, TRBD2 (5 bases). The V gene's germline CDR1 is MNHEY and CDR2 SMNVEV (reference sequence). V was trimmed by 9 bases and J by 2 bases, leaving 14 bases between them. The length of the CDR3 is 15 residues. CDR3 region: CASGLTFAGANVLTF. The CDR3 nucleotides are TGTGCCAGTGGACTCACTTTTGCTGGGGCCAACGTCCTGACTTTC.

The rearrangement joins TRBV2 to TRBJ2-2; TRBD2 agrees at 8 bases. Germline CDR1 is SNHLY and CDR2 is FYNNEI. The CDR3 runs to 16 residues. After removal of 2 bases from V and 7 bases from J, the junction contained 9 bases not matched to a gene. The CDR3 sequence is CASSEPRRGGGGELFF. CDR3 nucleotide sequence: TGTGCCAGCAGTGAACCGAGACGGGGGGGCGGCGGGGAGCTGTTTTTT.

This clone has more than one count but fewer than ten. This chain joins TRBV5-1 and TRBJ1-4; no clear D gene. The V end was cut by 7 bases, the J end by 5 bases, with 12 bases between. The CDR3 loop spans 13 amino acids. CDR1 and CDR2 (germline): SGHRS, YFSETQ. DNA for the CDR3: TGCGCCAGCGGAGCCAGCTTAAATGAAAAACTGTTTTTT. The encoded protein is CASGASLNEKLFF.

The table lists this clone with a count of one. J is TRBJ2-5 and V is TRBV12-5, with D perhaps matching TRBD1 (6 bases). The length of the CDR3 is 13 residues. The germline V and J ends were trimmed by 5 bases and 4 bases, with 11 bases remaining between them. Per germline, CDR1 LGHNT and CDR2 FRNRAP. The CDR3: CASGNRVGETQYF. The CDR3 DNA is TGTGCTAGTGGTAACAGGGTGGGAGAGACCCAGTACTTC.

The chain combines TRBV19 with TRBJ1-2; D gene ambiguous. Germline lookup yields CDR1 LNHDA and CDR2 SQIVND (reference sequence). Trimming shortened V by 3 bases and J by 3 bases, and 8 bases separated the two germline ends. CDR3 length equals 13 residues. CDR3 nucleotides: TGTGCCAGTAGTATCAGCGGCCACTATGGCTACACCTTC. Its translation: CASSISGHYGYTF. The full variable domain, its missing parts supplied by reference TRBV19 and TRBJ1-2, is DGGITQSPKYLFRKEGQNVTLSCEQNLNHDAMYWYRQDPGQGLRLIYYSQIVNDFQKGDIAEGYSVSREKKESFPLTVTSAQKNPTAFYLCASSISGHYGYTFGSGTRLTVV.

This clone came up once. This chain joins TRBV4-1 and TRBJ2-3, with TRBD2 identical over 10 bases. The CDR3 consists of 17 residues. CDR1 is MGHRA, CDR2 YSYEKL, per germline. Unmatched junction bases numbered 8, after V lost 0 bases and J lost 5 bases. The CDR3 region is CASSQEPAGGPGDTQYF. CDR3 DNA sequence: TGCGCCAGCAGCCAAGAGCCAGCGGGGGGGCCGGGAGATACGCAGTATTTT.

This CDR3 reads CASSEHTTGISREQYF. The CDR3, as DNA: TGTGCCAGCAGTGAGCATACTACAGGGATCTCGAGGGAGCAGTACTTC. V and J are TRBV2 and TRBJ2-7, with D possibly TRBD1 on 6 matching bases. Between the trimmed V and J ends, which lost 3 bases and 7 bases, there was a span of 22 bases. Germline V gives CDR1 SNHLY, CDR2 FYNNEI. This CDR3 spans 16 amino acids.

The rearrangement uses TRBV6-1 and TRBJ2-1; 10 bases are a match to TRBD2. J was trimmed by 6 bases and V by 2 bases; bases with no gene match: 13. From germline, CDR1 is MNHNS and CDR2 SASEGT. This CDR3 has 18 residues. CDR3 in amino acids: CASSERRRLAGAPNEQFF. CDR3 in DNA: TGTGCCAGCAGTGAACGGAGGCGCCTAGCGGGGGCTCCCAATGAGCAGTTCTTC.

The V and J genes are TRBV29-1 and TRBJ2-1; a possible D gene is TRBD2 (7 bases). This CDR3 is built from 14 residues. CDR1 is SQVTM and CDR2 is ANQGSEA in the germline V gene. Trimming pared 8 bases from V and 3 bases from J, leaving 17 bases between. CDR3 bases: TGCAGCCTCCTTGGGGGGGGACACTACAATGAGCAGTTCTTC. Translation gives CSLLGGGHYNEQFF.

The rearrangement uses TRBV2 and TRBJ2-1; weak D call: TRBD1 (6 bases). Germline CDR1 and CDR2: SNHLY and FYNNEI. This CDR3 contains 14 residues. V was pared by 6 bases and J by 3 bases, with 12 bases between. CDR3 sequence (DNA): TGTGCCAGCAGAAAGGGACACCTCTACAATGAGCAGTTCTTC. This sequence encodes CASRKGHLYNEQFF.

This rearrangement joins TRBV2 to TRBJ1-2; 8 bases fit TRBD1. V gave up 6 bases and J gave up 6 bases; unmatched junction bases: 12. CDR1 and CDR2 from the germline V gene are SNHLY and FYNNEI. CDR3 size: 15 residues. The CDR3 DNA sequence: TGTGCCAGCAGCAGGACAGGGAATTATTTGAATGGCTACACCTTC. It codes for CASSRTGNYLNGYTF.

This chain uses TRBV27 with TRBJ1-6; the D is unclear. The ends were cut back, 6 bases at V and 0 bases at J, with 9 bases in the middle. The CDR3 contains 15 residues. CDR1 and CDR2 from the germline V gene are MNHEY and SMNVEV (reference sequence). The CDR3 region has the DNA TGTGCCAGCAGCGAGAGAATCTCCTATAATTCACCCCTCCACTTT. Its translation: CASSERISYNSPLHF.

This rearrangement joins TRBV5-1 to TRBJ2-1, with 8 nucleotides matching TRBD1. V trimming: 4 bases; J trimming: 9 bases; junction bases outside the gene matches: 9. The CDR3 extends over 14 amino acids. Germline loops: CDR1 SGHRS, CDR2 YFSETQ. The CDR3 here is CASSAGQGRGEQFF. The CDR3 bases are TGCGCCAGCAGCGCCGGACAGGGAAGGGGTGAGCAGTTCTTC.

The chain combines TRBV7-9 with TRBJ1-3; 7 nucleotides line up with TRBD1. The ends lost 10 bases at V and 0 bases at J; junction bases unmatched: 18. CDR1 is SEHNR and CDR2 is FQNEAQ in the germline V gene (reference sequence). This CDR3 has 18 residues. CDR3 sequence reads: CATRPAGTDFISGNTIYF. The DNA for the CDR3 is TGTGCCACCCGACCTGCCGGGACAGACTTTATCTCTGGAAACACCATATATTTT.

This sequence joins TRBV11-3 and TRBJ2-1, with TRBD1 identical over 10 bases. The germline gives CDR1 SGHNT, CDR2 YENEEA. The CDR3 is made up of 14 amino acids. After removal of 5 bases from V and 7 bases from J, the junction contained 5 bases not matched to a gene. CDR3 sequence: CASSPRDRGNEQFF. As DNA, the CDR3 is TGTGCCAGCAGCCCGAGGGACAGGGGAAATGAGCAGTTCTTC.

The chain is built from TRBV11-2 and TRBJ1-2, with 8 bases matching TRBD1. CDR1 and CDR2 (germline): SGHAT, FQNNGV. The trim removed 4 bases at V and 1 base at J, leaving 11 bases unmatched. The CDR3 is 17 amino acids. The CDR3 reads CASSSVPKGQGNYGYTF. CDR3 coding DNA: TGTGCCAGCAGCTCCGTCCCCAAAGGACAGGGTAACTATGGCTACACCTTC.

This sequence joins TRBV9 and TRBJ1-1; 9 nucleotides match TRBD1. Germline V gene lookup returns CDR1 SGDLS and CDR2 YYNGEE. This CDR3 is built from 16 residues. V lost 0 bases, J lost 5 bases, and 8 bases stayed unmatched. The CDR3 DNA is TGTGCCAGCAGCGTAGCCGTAGGGGGGACAGGGACTGAAGCTTTCTTT. It encodes CASSVAVGGTGTEAFF.

This chain uses TRBV5-4 with TRBJ2-7; possible D gene TRBD2, 5 bases. Germline lookup yields CDR1 SGHNT and CDR2 YYREEE (reference sequence). V was trimmed by 0 bases and J by 0 bases, leaving 7 bases between them. This CDR3 has 14 amino acids. The CDR3 nucleotides read TGTGCCAGCAGCTTGGGCGGGCGCTCCTACGAGCAGTACTTC. It codes for CASSLGGRSYEQYF.

The chain links TRBV19 to TRBJ1-4; D perhaps matches TRBD1 (5 bases). This CDR3 is built from 16 residues. From germline, CDR1 is LNHDA and CDR2 SQIVND (reference sequence). V was trimmed by 3 bases and J by 7 bases, leaving 18 bases between them. The CDR3 loop reads CASSMGTGGLGEKLFF. In DNA, the CDR3 is TGTGCCAGTAGTATGGGAACAGGAGGGTTGGGTGAAAAACTGTTTTTT.

V and J are TRBV7-2 and TRBJ2-1; tentative D call: TRBD2 (5 bases). The CDR3 extends over 14 amino acids. Germline V gene data show CDR1 as SGHTA and CDR2 as FQGNSA. V gave up 5 bases and J gave up 10 bases, with 18 bases separating them. The CDR3 sequence is CASSLTTFRGEQFF. The CDR3 region has the DNA TGTGCCAGCAGCCTTACTACCTTCCGAGGGGAGCAGTTCTTC.

The chain recombines TRBV10-2 with TRBJ2-7; D possibly corresponds to TRBD1 (6 bases). V lost 6 bases and J lost 4, with 10 bases in between. The length of the CDR3 is 12 residues. Per germline, CDR1 WSHSY and CDR2 SAAADI. The CDR3 region has the DNA TGCGCCAGCAGGAGGGGGATTTACGAGCAGTACTTC. It is translated as CASRRGIYEQYF.

The chain carries TRBV29-1 and TRBJ2-7, with a weak D call TRBD2 (7 bases). The CDR3 runs 15 residues. Germline loops: CDR1 SQVTM, CDR2 ANQGSEA. V lost 6 bases, J lost 7 bases, and 25 bases lay in between. The CDR3 reads CSVLGGGSRYGEQYF. The CDR3 DNA reads as TGCAGCGTCCTAGGGGGAGGGTCCCGTTACGGGGAGCAGTACTTC.

The J gene is TRBJ1-2, the V gene TRBV6-2 or TRBV6-3; D might be TRBD1 (5 bases). The CDR3 is made up of 14 amino acids. Germline V CDR1 and CDR2: MNHEY, SVGEGT. V was shortened by 4 bases and J by 4 bases, with 13 bases between the two germline ends. DNA of the CDR3: TGTGCCAGCAGTTTCCTACCGACAGCCTATGGCTACACCTTC. Translation: CASSFLPTAYGYTF.

This chain joins TRBV5-1 and TRBJ2-7; no clear D gene. The CDR3 sequence is 14 residues long. Germline CDR1 reads SGHRS; CDR2 reads YFSETQ. V dropped 2 bases and J dropped 0 bases, with 9 bases sitting between them. The CDR3 DNA reads as TGCGCCAGCAGCTTCCGGGTTATCTCCTACGAGCAGTACTTC. Its translation is CASSFRVISYEQYF.